These T cell receptor beta chains were read from a single sample in a study of CD8 T cells in ankylosing spondylitis. Each CDR3 protein is one row after TCRdb ran MiXCR on the 5' RACE reads. Here the sample spans roughly 180,000 distinct CDR3 sequences, 9.5% to 13% being singletons. Material for sequencing was blood, either unsorted or a sorted T cell fraction (not recorded which). These receptor sequences come from a male donor with ankylosing spondylitis or in good health (not recorded which). Each CDR3 is given with its conserved first and last residue. A D gene is named only where the DNA matches it firmly. Clone size is stated in some rows and not others, as once, few, many or a class when expanded.

V,size,J,D,DNA,CDR3
TRBV24-1,few,TRBJ2-3,-,TGTGCCACCAGTGATCCGATTCAGCTCAAAGGGGCAGATACGCAGTATTTT,CATSDPIQLKGADTQYF
TRBV5-1,few,TRBJ2-2,-,TGCGCCAGCAGCCCTCGATCAGGGGATAGCACCGGGGAGCTGTTTTTT,CASSPRSGDSTGELFF
TRBV6-1,many,TRBJ2-5,TRBD1,TGTGCCAGCAGTGAACACCCGGACAGGGTTACGGAGACCCAGTACTTC,CASSEHPDRVTETQYF
TRBV14,-,TRBJ2-5,-,TGTGCCAGCAGCCAAGAAGGACGGGGGAAGCAAGAGACCCAGTACTTC,CASSQEGRGKQETQYF
TRBV2,many,TRBJ2-1,TRBD2,TGTGCCAGCAGTGAAGGACTAGCGGGAGGGTGGGGCAATGAGCAGTTCTTC,CASSEGLAGGWGNEQFF
TRBV7-2,-,TRBJ2-5,-,TGTGCCAGCAGCTTAAGGCGAACCCAAGAGACCCAGTACTTC,CASSLRRTQETQYF
TRBV11-2,many,TRBJ2-1,TRBD2,TGTGCCAGCAGCTTAGGCGGGGGGCCCCACAATGAGCAGTTCTTC,CASSLGGGPHNEQFF
TRBV12-3/TRBV12-4,many,TRBJ1-5,-,TGTGCCAGCAGCCAGACAGGTTATAGCAATCAGCCCCAGCATTTT,CASSQTGYSNQPQHF
TRBV9,many,TRBJ2-3,TRBD1,TGTGCCAGCAGAGGGGGCGGCACAGATACGCAGTATTTT,CASRGGGTDTQYF
TRBV4-1,few,TRBJ1-1,-,TGCGCCAGCAGCCAAACCTCCGGGACATGGGATGGGAGTTACACTGAAGCTTTCTTT,CASSQTSGTWDGSYTEAFF
TRBV5-5,many,TRBJ2-1,-,TGTGCCAGCAGCCCGAACGTAGCCTTTCGCAATGAGCAGTTCTTC,CASSPNVAFRNEQFF
TRBV9,many,TRBJ1-1,-,TGTGCCAGCAGCGGACTCCTGAACACTGAAGCTTTCTTT,CASSGLLNTEAFF
TRBV20-1,few,TRBJ1-6,TRBD1,TGCAGTGCTAGATGGACAGGGAGCTCCTATAATTCACCCCTCCACTTT,CSARWTGSSYNSPLHF
TRBV6-1,-,TRBJ2-6,-,TGTGCCAGCAGGCCCTCAGCGGGTGGGACTGGGGCCAACGTCCTGACTTTC,CASRPSAGGTGANVLTF
TRBV4-2,many,TRBJ2-3,-,TGTGCCAGCAGCCAAGAAGTAAGTCCCCGCACAGATACGCAGTATTTT,CASSQEVSPRTDTQYF
TRBV11-2,many,TRBJ2-5,-,TGTGCCAGCAGCTTAGGGGTTTTCCAAGAGACCCAGTACTTC,CASSLGVFQETQYF
TRBV18,-,TRBJ2-1,-,TGTGCCAGCTCACCGGGGAAGGGAAGCTCCTACAATGAGCAGTTCTTC,CASSPGKGSSYNEQFF
TRBV7-2,once,TRBJ2-1,-,TGTGCCAGCAGCTTATGGCCCAATGAGCAGTTCTTC,CASSLWPNEQFF
TRBV29-1,many,TRBJ2-1,TRBD2,TGCAGCGTTTTTTTGGGGGGGTACAATGAGCAGTTCTTC,CSVFLGGYNEQFF
TRBV7-9,-,TRBJ1-1,-,TGTGCCAGCGGGTCCTTCATGGGGACTGAAGCTTTCTTT,CASGSFMGTEAFF
TRBV25-1,many,TRBJ1-3,-,TGTGCCAGCAGTGAAGGGGGTGGAAACACCATATATTTT,CASSEGGGNTIYF
TRBV6-6,many,TRBJ2-1,-,TGTGCCAGCAGTTACTCGAGGGGCAATGAGCAGTTCTTC,CASSYSRGNEQFF
TRBV20-1,many,TRBJ2-7,TRBD1,TGCAGTGCCTCCGGGACAGGGTACTCCTACGAGCAGTACTTC,CSASGTGYSYEQYF
TRBV6-5,few,TRBJ2-1,-,TGTGCCAGCAGTTATATGGGGATTGGGAATGAGCAGTTCTTC,CASSYMGIGNEQFF